This is a list of T cell receptor beta chains from one sample in a study of tumor-infiltrating lymphocytes in localized non-small cell lung cancer. Clones were sequenced by immunoSEQ multiplex PCR, and TCRdb holds only the in-frame ones, with some missing. The table includes thousands of clones, 66% detected once. The sequenced sample consisted of lung tumor tissue. These receptors were collected from a human donor with non-small cell lung cancer. Each CDR3 is given with its conserved first and last residue. D genes are given only for firm matches. Clone size is shown for a subset of rows, as once, few, many or a class of expanded clone.

clone size: few; J gene: TRBJ2-7; V gene: TRBV19; D gene: NA; CDR3 protein: CASSQDSLYEQYF; CDR3 DNA: TGTGCCAGTAGTCAAGACAGCCTTTACGAGCAGTACTTC
clone size: NA; J gene: TRBJ2-3; V gene: TRBV11-2; D gene: TRBD2; CDR3 protein: CASSLEAGFPDTQYF; CDR3 DNA: TGTGCCAGCAGCTTAGAAGCGGGGTTCCCAGATACGCAGTATTTT
clone size: NA; J gene: TRBJ2-1; V gene: TRBV10-3; D gene: NA; CDR3 protein: CAISGGFNEQFF; CDR3 DNA: TGTGCCATCAGCGGGGGTTTCAATGAGCAGTTCTTC
clone size: NA; J gene: TRBJ2-3; V gene: TRBV6-4; D gene: NA; CDR3 protein: CASSSSRSPTDTQYF; CDR3 DNA: TGTGCCAGCAGTTCTAGCAGGTCCCCCACAGATACGCAGTATTTT
clone size: NA; J gene: TRBJ2-5; V gene: TRBV7-2; D gene: NA; CDR3 protein: CASSLSTATGTQYF; CDR3 DNA: TGTGCCAGCAGCTTATCTACGGCTACGGGGACCCAGTACTTC
clone size: NA; J gene: TRBJ1-2; V gene: TRBV5-6; D gene: NA; CDR3 protein: CASSSLDLVIFRDTF; CDR3 DNA: TGTGCCAGCAGCTCCTTGGACCTAGTCATTTTCAGGGACACCTTC
clone size: NA; J gene: TRBJ2-3; V gene: TRBV7-2; D gene: NA; CDR3 protein: CASSPKLTGSPDTQYF; CDR3 DNA: TGTGCCAGCAGCCCCAAGCTGACAGGTTCGCCAGATACGCAGTATTTT
clone size: few; J gene: TRBJ2-7; V gene: TRBV7-9; D gene: NA; CDR3 protein: CASSLADNSYEQYF; CDR3 DNA: TGTGCCAGCAGCTTAGCGGACAACTCCTACGAGCAGTACTTC
clone size: NA; J gene: TRBJ2-1; V gene: TRBV10-2; D gene: TRBD1; CDR3 protein: CASSSPTGTYNEQFF; CDR3 DNA: TGCGCCAGCAGTTCTCCGACAGGGACCTACAATGAGCAGTTCTTC
clone size: NA; J gene: TRBJ1-5; V gene: TRBV28; D gene: NA; CDR3 protein: CASSHGGEDQPQHF; CDR3 DNA: TGTGCCAGCAGCCATGGGGGAGAGGATCAGCCCCAGCATTTT